These 19 T cell receptor beta chains originate from one sample sequenced in a study of molecular identifiers for immune sequencing clone quantification. TCRdb processed the PCR reads anew with MiXCR; each CDR3 protein has one entry. The sample has fewer than 350,000 distinct CDR3 sequences; about 20% are singletons. Input material: naive CD8+ T cells from blood, with Jurkat cell RNA spiked in. The subset: FACS-sorted CD8+CD4-CCR7+CD45RA+ naive T cells. These receptors came from a human donor in good health. Some libraries in this study had Jurkat cell RNA spiked in.

On this clonotype itself: One base away lies a much larger clone, so this may be a sequencing read error. This chain links TRBV4-3 with TRBJ1-4; D is ambiguous. The CDR3 has 13 amino acids. Germline V gives CDR1 LGHNA, CDR2 YSLEER. In DNA form, the CDR3 reads TGCGCCAGCAGCCAAGACGGTTATGAAAAACTGCTTTTT. Protein sequence: CASSQDGYEKLLF.

This clonotype was seen at least ten times. The genes are TRBV12-3 or TRBV12-4 and TRBJ2-3; D possibly matches TRBD1 or TRBD2 (5 bases each). The V end was cut by 3 bases, the J end by 2 bases, with 15 bases between. The CDR3 runs 16 residues. The CDR3 DNA follows: TGTGCCAGCAGTTTGCCCCCGGGACGGACCACAGATACGCAGTATTTT. It is translated as CASSLPPGRTTDTQYF.

There are many counts of this clonotype. The chain uses TRBV14 and TRBJ2-7; D unresolved. Germline V gene sequence: CDR1 SGHDN, CDR2 FVKESK. CDR3 length equals 13 residues. V was cut by 1 base and J by 5 bases, with 9 bases left in between. The CDR3 sequence is CASSQVSGHEQYF. DNA for the CDR3: TGTGCCAGCAGCCAAGTCAGTGGCCACGAGCAGTACTTC.

This clonotype was detected ten times or more. V and J are TRBV4-3 and TRBJ2-7; the match to TRBD2 covers 8 bases. Germline V lookup: CDR1 LGHNA, CDR2 YSLEER. The CDR3 spans 15 residues. With 4 bases clipped from V and 4 bases from J, the junction kept 9 bases outside the gene matches. CDR3 in DNA: TGCGCCAGCAGCCCCCACTTTGCGGGGGGTTACGAGCAGTACTTC. This gives the protein CASSPHFAGGYEQYF.

This clonotype was recorded many times. The chain carries TRBV2 and TRBJ1-5; D perhaps matches TRBD1 (5 bases). V was trimmed by 5 bases and J by 2 bases, leaving 10 bases between them. Germline V gene sequence: CDR1 SNHLY, CDR2 FYNNEI. There are 14 residues in the CDR3. Here the CDR3 reads CASSNRDGNQPQHF. CDR3 coding DNA: TGTGCCAGCAGTAACCGGGACGGCAATCAGCCCCAGCATTTT.

The chain is built from TRBV9 and TRBJ2-3; a weak D match, TRBD2 (5 bases). The CDR3 extends over 14 amino acids. V gave up 3 bases and J gave up 3 bases, with 11 bases separating them. Per the germline V gene, CDR1 is SGDLS and CDR2 is YYNGEE. CDR3 DNA sequence: TGTGCCAGCAGCGGCGACGGGGTAACAGATACGCAGTATTTT. It encodes CASSGDGVTDTQYF.

There are many counts of this clonotype. V usage is TRBV7-9 and J usage is TRBJ2-5; 7 bases are shared with TRBD2. Germline trimming cut 0 bases from V and 5 bases from J; bases unmatched to any gene: 6. Germline V gene data show CDR1 as SEHNR and CDR2 as FQNEAQ (reference sequence). This CDR3 is built from 15 residues. Here the CDR3 DNA reads TGTGCCAGCAGCTTAGCGATACTAGCGTCGGAGACCCAGTACTTC. The encoded protein is CASSLAILASETQYF.

As for this clonotype: A junction boundary mismatches the germline segment, possibly from a read error. The V gene is TRBV28, the J gene TRBJ2-2; D could derive from TRBD1 or TRBD2 (5 bases each). The CDR3 extends over 16 amino acids. From germline, CDR1 is MDHEN and CDR2 SYDVKM. The CDR3 DNA sequence: TGTGCCAGCAGTCCCCTCCGGGGACGGAACACCGGGGAGCTGGTTTTT. Translated: CASSPLRGRNTGELVF.

In this sample, this clonotype turned up many times. The genes are TRBV6-1 and TRBJ1-2; unclear D gene. Germline V gene sequence: CDR1 MNHNS, CDR2 SASEGT. Between the trimmed V and J ends, which lost 3 bases and 2 bases, there was a span of 7 bases. The CDR3 consists of 13 residues. DNA of the CDR3: TGTGCCAGCAGTGAGGTACCCAACTATGGCTACACCTTC. This translates into CASSEVPNYGYTF.

This clonotype was picked up many times. V gene TRBV5-1 combines with J gene TRBJ1-4; no clear D gene. Germline CDR1 SGHRS, CDR2 YFSETQ. This CDR3 spans 14 amino acids. Trimming left V 2 bases short and J 5 bases short, with 10 bases between. The CDR3 protein is CASSFLGLNEKLFF. CDR3 bases: TGCGCCAGCAGCTTTTTAGGATTGAATGAAAAACTGTTTTTT.

This clonotype was seen many times. The V call is TRBV12-3 or TRBV12-4, the J call TRBJ2-2; D ambiguous. V was cut by 5 bases and J by 5 bases, with 15 bases left in between. The CDR3 has 15 amino acids. In DNA form, the CDR3 reads TGTGCCAGCAGTGGCTCCCTGCTCCATACCGGGGAGCTGTTTTTT. It translates to CASSGSLLHTGELFF.

This clonotype was recorded at least ten times. The V gene is TRBV19, the J gene TRBJ2-1; TRBD2 is a possible D gene (6 bases). There are 15 residues in the CDR3. From germline, CDR1 is LNHDA and CDR2 SQIVND (reference sequence). V lost 0 bases and J lost 3, with 9 bases in between. The CDR3 nucleotides are TGTGCCAGTAGTATAGAGCGGGGATACTACAATGAGCAGTTCTTC. This translates into CASSIERGYYNEQFF.

The chain combines TRBV10-3 with TRBJ2-1; maybe TRBD2 (5 bases). Trimming took off 0 bases at V and 4 bases at J, with 10 bases between the two ends. CDR1 and CDR2 from the germline V gene are ENHRY and SYGVKD. CDR3 length equals 15 residues. The CDR3 is CAISESSDYYNEQFF. In DNA, the CDR3 is TGTGCCATCAGTGAGTCGTCCGACTATTACAATGAGCAGTTCTTC.

At least ten counts were recorded for this clonotype. The J gene is TRBJ2-2, the V gene TRBV19, with TRBD2 matching 8 bases. The CDR3 is 15 residues long. Trimming took 5 bases from V and 4 from J; bases not matched to a gene: 6. The V gene's germline CDR1 is LNHDA and CDR2 SQIVND (reference sequence). CDR3 in DNA: TGTGCCAGTAGTTCAGGGACTAGGGCCACCGGGGAGCTGTTTTTT. Its translation: CASSSGTRATGELFF.

Regarding this clonotype: A clone one base away is much larger, so this may be a read error. The chain recombines TRBV18 with TRBJ2-3; maybe TRBD2 (6 bases). The CDR3 extends over 14 amino acids. Germline V gives CDR1 KGHSH, CDR2 LQKENI. The CDR3 DNA follows: TGTGCCAGCTCACCTGAGAAGAGGGAGGATAGGCAGTATTTT. Translated: CASSPEKREDRQYF.

J is TRBJ2-1 and V is TRBV14; 13 nucleotides align to TRBD2. Germline trimming cut 4 bases from V and 5 bases from J; bases unmatched to any gene: 8. CDR1 SGHDN and CDR2 FVKESK come from the germline V gene. This CDR3 has 17 residues. This chain's CDR3 is CASSPPGLAGPHNEQFF. CDR3 bases: TGTGCCAGCAGCCCACCGGGACTAGCGGGGCCCCACAATGAGCAGTTCTTC.

There are many counts of this clonotype. This chain joins TRBV29-1 and TRBJ1-1; D ambiguous. This CDR3 has 11 amino acids. Germline V gene lookup returns CDR1 SQVTM and CDR2 ANQGSEA. V was pared by 5 bases and J by 7 bases, with 11 bases between. The CDR3 loop reads CSVKVASEAFF. CDR3 coding DNA: TGCAGCGTTAAAGTGGCTAGTGAAGCTTTCTTT.

This clonotype has a handful of counts. Being one base from a much bigger clone, this may be a read error. The final CDR3 position lacks the conserved phenylalanine or tryptophan, pointing to a likely read error. The gene calls are TRBV2 and TRBJ2-7; the D is unclear. Germline values: CDR1 SNHLY, CDR2 FYNNEI. This CDR3 is 14 amino acids long. Trimming shortened V by 1 base and J by 0 bases, and 7 bases separated the two germline ends. DNA of the CDR3: TGTGCCAGCAGTGAAGGGGGTGACTCCTACGAGCAGTACCTC. Protein product: CASSEGGDSYEQYL.

This chain uses TRBV6-2 or TRBV6-3 with TRBJ1-1; D might be TRBD1 (6 bases). CDR1 MNHEY and CDR2 SVGEGT come from the germline V gene. This CDR3 spans 16 amino acids. V dropped 2 bases and J dropped 1 base, with 14 bases sitting between them. The CDR3 DNA reads as TGTGCCAGCAGTTACGAAATACAGGGATGGAACACTGAAGCTTTCTTT. Its protein product is CASSYEIQGWNTEAFF.